A selection of T cell receptor beta chains follows, all from one sample in a study of blood T cell repertoires in COVID-19. Assay used: immunoSEQ multiplex PCR; TCRdb lists only in-frame clones, some missing. Of approximately 60,000 clones in the sample, about three quarters are singletons; the top ten hold roughly half. The sequencing input was peripheral blood. Receptors originate from an elderly woman with acute or convalescent COVID-19. Each CDR3 is given with its conserved first and last residue. The D gene is left open where the match is weak. Clone sizes are given selectively: once, few, many, or a class where the clone is expanded.

>TRBJ1-3|.|TRBV2|.
CASKESSGNTIYF
TGTGCCAGCAAGGAGAGCTCTGGAAACACCATATATTTT
>TRBJ2-3|once|TRBV3-1/TRBV3-2|.
CASSPRDTDTDTQYF
TGTGCCAGCAGCCCCCGGGACACTGACACAGATACGCAGTATTTT
>TRBJ2-5|few|TRBV5-5|TRBD2
CASSRELAGEGETQYF
TGTGCCAGCAGCCGAGAACTAGCGGGAGAGGGGGAGACCCAGTACTTC
>TRBJ2-5|.|TRBV29-1|TRBD1
CSVASAEAGTGGGETQYF
TGCAGCGTTGCTTCCGCGGAGGCCGGGACAGGGGGCGGTGAGACCCAGTACTTC
>TRBJ2-1|.|TRBV4-3|.
CASSPKGHGSYNEQFF
TGCGCCAGCAGCCCGAAGGGGCACGGCTCCTACAATGAGCAGTTCTTC
>TRBJ2-5|.|TRBV13|.
CASSLGRGETQYF
TGTGCCAGCAGCTTAGGGAGGGGGGAGACCCAGTACTTC
>TRBJ1-1|.|TRBV7-9|.
CASSFFSQGIGEAFF
TGTGCCAGCAGCTTTTTCTCACAGGGAATCGGTGAAGCTTTCTTT
>TRBJ1-2|.|TRBV5-1|TRBD1
CASSPSGTGSGYTF
TGCGCCAGCAGCCCGAGCGGGACAGGGTCCGGCTACACCTTC
>TRBJ1-2|.|TRBV7-2|TRBD1
CASSLIGTGNYGYTF
TGTGCCAGCAGCTTAATAGGGACAGGAAACTATGGCTACACCTTC
>TRBJ1-4|few|TRBV24-1|.
CAMAAVGVKLFF
TGTGCCATGGCTGCGGTAGGTGTAAAACTGTTTTTT
>TRBJ2-7|.|TRBV7-6|TRBD2
CASSRGGQGGHEQYF
TGTGCCAGCAGCCGGGGGGGGCAGGGTGGTCACGAGCAGTACTTC
>TRBJ2-5|.|TRBV21-1|.
CASSPSYRDTQETQYF
TGTGCCAGCAGCCCATCATATCGGGACACCCAAGAGACCCAGTACTTC
>TRBJ1-1|.|TRBV18|.
CASSPRGVGTEAFF
TGTGCCAGCTCACCAAGGGGTGTGGGGACAGAAGCTTTCTTT
>TRBJ2-2|.|TRBV7-3|.
CASSLRRGTGELFF
TGTGCCAGCAGCTTAAGGAGAGGGACCGGGGAGCTGTTTTTT
>TRBJ2-1|.|TRBV28|TRBD2
CASSGGLAGGGEQFF
TGTGCCAGCAGTGGGGGACTAGCGGGAGGTGGGGAGCAGTTCTTC
>TRBJ2-3|.|TRBV7-9|.
CASSPGRPVDTQYF
TGTGCCAGCAGCCCGGGGAGGCCAGTGGATACGCAGTATTTT
>TRBJ2-3|.|TRBV2|.
CASRRTGRTDTQYF
TGTGCCAGCAGGAGGACTGGACGCACAGATACGCAGTATTTT
>TRBJ2-7|.|TRBV12-3/TRBV12-4|.
CASSRQYSYEQYF
TGTGCCAGCAGCCGACAATACTCCTACGAGCAGTACTTC
>TRBJ2-7|.|TRBV18|TRBD2
CASSPGGRALWEQYF
TGTGCCAGCTCACCGGGAGGGAGGGCCCTCTGGGAGCAGTACTTC
>TRBJ1-3|few|TRBV5-1|.
CASSLDSGMGNTIYF
TGCGCCAGCAGTCTGGACTCGGGAATGGGAAACACCATATATTTT
>TRBJ1-2|.|TRBV29-1|.
CSAEAGDYGYTF
TGCAGCGCTGAGGCAGGGGACTATGGCTACACCTTC
>TRBJ1-4|.|TRBV30|.
CASYRAANEKLFF
TGTGCCAGCTACAGGGCGGCTAATGAAAAACTGTTTTTT
>TRBJ2-7|.|TRBV28|.
CASRRTAVTYEQYF
TGTGCCAGCAGGCGGACAGCCGTGACCTACGAGCAGTACTTC
>TRBJ2-7|few|TRBV30|TRBD1
CAWSVRDRYSYEQYF
TGTGCCTGGAGTGTCCGGGACAGGTACTCCTACGAGCAGTACTTC
>TRBJ2-7|.|TRBV7-9|TRBD2
CASSLALASGSGEQYF
TGTGCCAGCAGCTTAGCCCTGGCTAGCGGGAGTGGAGAGCAGTACTTC
>TRBJ1-6|.|TRBV28|TRBD1
CASYRQGPFSAPLHF
TGTGCCAGCTACCGACAGGGTCCCTTTTCGGCACCCCTCCACTTT